This T cell receptor (beta chain) was identified during a study of Graves' ophthalmopathy and Graves' hyperthyroidism (dated by TCRdb to 2017 to 2018). For the wider study: Hyperthyroidism was considered stable if no progression to ophthalmopathy occurred within 18 months of follow-up. Once sampling was done, hyperthyroidism patients were given methimazole at a starting dose of 30 mg daily, while ophthalmopathy patients were given high-dose intravenous methylprednisolone. In total, 135 blood samples were TCR-sequenced: some 43 ophthalmopathy, some 75 hyperthyroidism and about 17 hyperthyroidism-to-ophthalmopathy patients. For independent validation, a separate cohort was made up of 18 to 20 hyperthyroidism patients plus 17 patients who later progressed from hyperthyroidism to ophthalmopathy. To explore V-J signatures that distinguish ophthalmopathy from hyperthyroidism, a discovery set of about a hundred patients was enrolled, made up of more than 40 with ophthalmopathy and fewer than 60 with stable hyperthyroidism. The study used signatures of the TCR beta repertoire to tell Graves' ophthalmopathy apart from Graves' hyperthyroidism and to predict which patients would progress to ophthalmopathy. T-cell repertoires of thyroid tissue and blood were compared in 5 or 6 hyperthyroidism patients. What the authors observed across the whole study: Most expanded thyroid clonotypes with frequency above 0.001 were also detected in blood, suggesting blood repertoires may reflect the thyroid immune response. In validation, the model predicted ophthalmopathy progression with 55% to 71% sensitivity and 72.22% specificity; approximately 12 predicted patients were CT-confirmed with GO in a median of 6.5 months. Sample size was not predetermined statistically, and investigators were not blinded to group allocation. Ophthalmopathy was separated from stable hyperthyroidism by the 13-signature model with just under 90% sensitivity and less than 82% specificity in cross-validation and with 80%/75% in the test set.

This clonotype was recorded at least ten times. It has no known antigen specificity. No clone much larger than this one lies a single base away; base qualities are absent. For repertoire sequencing, the TCR beta CDR3 regions were amplified from RNA transcripts. The first round was an RT-PCR using HTBI primers with the Qiagen OneStep RT-PCR kit, and this first round was followed by a second-round multiplex PCR, then size selection and purification. Libraries were sequenced on an Illumina HiSeq2000 using paired-end 100 bp reads. The study's own analysis went as follows. SOAPnuke was used to process the reads, throwing out any read that had adapters, had uncalled bases, had a mean Phred below 15, or lacked an exact constant-primer or identifier match. High-quality paired reads were merged with COPE v1.2.5. Clonotypes were defined as unique nucleotide sequences and were aligned to IMGT TRB V, D and J references using MiTCR v1.1. Only V-J combinations with frequency above 0.0001 were analysed, covering 99% to 99.2% of repertoires. For each V-J combination, a TCR clonal expansion and chaos score was defined as F50 clonal expansion divided by the chaos observed in the TCRdist matrix. Welch's t-statistics and random forest were used to reduce features to 10 to 15 V-J combinations, which were fed into a naive Bayes classifier. The Morisita-Horn index was used to measure how similar the thyroid and blood repertoires were. In TCRdb, the public reads were trimmed at Q25 with fastp and aligned with MiXCR, with productive beta chains retained. Under each unique CDR3 protein, matching rows form one entry showing the most common genes and DNA. The V and J calls and clone size come from TCRdb's table, not from the authors' own analysis. The sample table shows about 550,000 distinct CDR3 sequences, and about two fifths are seen once. The ten largest clones capture 3.5% to 4.5% of the sample.

The V end gives up 4 bases and the J end 0 bases, leaving 2 bases in the junction not matched to a gene. From the cysteine up to the phenylalanine, the CDR3 has a length of 17 residues. CDR3 DNA only is kept here, 51 bases in frame from base 1. The hyperthyroidism patients were 18 to 65 years old and newly diagnosed, with a disease duration of less than 2 months. Patients with other autoimmune diseases, uncontrolled infections, pregnancy or lactation were excluded. Clinical symptoms, serum thyroxine, TRAb, thyroid ultrasound and orbital computed tomography formed the basis of the diagnosis. Total RNA was extracted using Trizol reagent, and RNA quality was checked on an Agilent 2100 Bioanalyzer.

This clonotype was obtained from an adult man with Graves' hyperthyroidism. This chain joins TRBV12-3 or TRBV12-4 to TRBJ2-2, and TRBD2 matches 13 of the central bases. The source material was peripheral blood or thyroid tissue (not recorded which). The sequenced DNA is TGTGCCAGCAGTTCCGGACTAGCGGGAGCGAACACCGGGGAGCTGTTTTTT. Translation gives CASSSGLAGANTGELFF.